This T cell receptor beta chain came from a study of long-term antiretroviral therapy in people with HIV. The assay, immunoSEQ v3.0, was run at survey level. Some clones are missing from TCRdb's copy, which holds only in-frame ones; the method was immunoSEQ multiplex PCR. The data contain 30,000 or so clones, roughly 90% of them singletons. General observations from the study: ART preceded a rise in diversity that nonetheless stayed lower than in transplant donor controls.

Comment on this clone: Its antigen remains unknown.

The ends lost 0 bases at V and 5 bases at J; junction bases unmatched: 7. Germline V gene data show CDR1 as LGHNA and CDR2 as YSLEER. This CDR3 comprises 16 residues. Material: unsorted PBMCs, obtained 0.5 years after starting antiretroviral therapy. The sequence derives from a woman between 18 and 29 years old with HIV. The rearrangement links TRBV4-3 to TRBJ2-7, with 10 bases identical to TRBD2. The CDR3 DNA reads TGCGCCAGCAGCCAAGACCCAGCGGGAGGGCCCAACGAGCAGTACTTC. Residues: CASSQDPAGGPNEQYF.